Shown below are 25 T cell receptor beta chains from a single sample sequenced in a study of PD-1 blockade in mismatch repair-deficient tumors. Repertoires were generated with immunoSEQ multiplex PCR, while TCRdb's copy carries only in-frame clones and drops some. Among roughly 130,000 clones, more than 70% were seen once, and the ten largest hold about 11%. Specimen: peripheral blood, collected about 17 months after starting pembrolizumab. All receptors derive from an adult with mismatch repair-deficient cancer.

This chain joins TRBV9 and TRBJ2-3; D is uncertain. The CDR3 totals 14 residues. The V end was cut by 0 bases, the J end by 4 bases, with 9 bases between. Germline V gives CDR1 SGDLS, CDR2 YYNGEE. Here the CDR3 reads CASSVVDLPDTQYF. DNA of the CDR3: TGTGCCAGCAGCGTAGTCGACCTTCCAGATACGCAGTATTTT.

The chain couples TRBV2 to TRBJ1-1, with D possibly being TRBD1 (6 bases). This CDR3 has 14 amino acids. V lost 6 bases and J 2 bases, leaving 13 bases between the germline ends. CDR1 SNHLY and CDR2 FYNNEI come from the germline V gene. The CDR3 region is CASRAGATNTEAFF. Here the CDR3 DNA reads TGTGCCAGCAGGGCAGGGGCGACTAACACTGAAGCTTTCTTT.

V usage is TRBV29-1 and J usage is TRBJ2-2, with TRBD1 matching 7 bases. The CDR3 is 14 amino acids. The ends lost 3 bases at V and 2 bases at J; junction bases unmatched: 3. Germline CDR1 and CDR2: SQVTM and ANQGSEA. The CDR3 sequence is CSVDAGGNTGELFF. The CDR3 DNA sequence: TGCAGCGTTGACGCAGGGGGTAACACCGGGGAGCTGTTTTTT.

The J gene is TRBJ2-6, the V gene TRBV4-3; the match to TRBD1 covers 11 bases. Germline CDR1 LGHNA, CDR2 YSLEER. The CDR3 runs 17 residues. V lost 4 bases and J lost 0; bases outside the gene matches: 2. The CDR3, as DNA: TGCGCCAGCAGCCCCGGGACAGGGGGCTCTGGGGCCAACGTCCTGACTTTC. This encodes CASSPGTGGSGANVLTF.

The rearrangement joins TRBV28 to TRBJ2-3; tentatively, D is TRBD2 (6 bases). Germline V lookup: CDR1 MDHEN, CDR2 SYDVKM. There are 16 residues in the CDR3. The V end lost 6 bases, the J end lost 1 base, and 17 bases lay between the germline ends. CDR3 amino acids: CASRGGSRSGTDTQYF. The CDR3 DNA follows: TGTGCCAGCAGGGGGGGTTCTAGGAGCGGCACAGATACGCAGTATTTT.

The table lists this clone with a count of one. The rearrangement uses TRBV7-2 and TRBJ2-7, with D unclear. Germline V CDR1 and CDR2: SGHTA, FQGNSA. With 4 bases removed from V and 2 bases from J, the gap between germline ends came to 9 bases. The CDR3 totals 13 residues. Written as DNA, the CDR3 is TGTGCCAGCAGCTCTTCGATGGCCTACGAGCAGTACTTC. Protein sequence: CASSSSMAYEQYF. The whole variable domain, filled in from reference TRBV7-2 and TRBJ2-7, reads GAGVSQSPSNKVTEKGKDVELRCDPISGHTALYWYRQSLGQGLEFLIYFQGNSAPDKSGLPSDRFSAERTGGSVSTLTIQRTQQEDSAVYLCASSSSMAYEQYFGPGTRLTVT.

CDR3 sequence reads: CASSLAQGVAQYF. CDR3 DNA sequence: TGTGCCAGCAGCTTGGCGCAGGGAGTGGCCCAGTACTTC. The rearrangement links TRBV5-6 to TRBJ2-5; D may match TRBD1 or TRBD2 (5 bases each). Germline V CDR1 and CDR2: SGHDT, YYEEEE. CDR3 length: 13 residues. V lost 0 bases and J 9 bases, leaving 12 bases between the germline ends.

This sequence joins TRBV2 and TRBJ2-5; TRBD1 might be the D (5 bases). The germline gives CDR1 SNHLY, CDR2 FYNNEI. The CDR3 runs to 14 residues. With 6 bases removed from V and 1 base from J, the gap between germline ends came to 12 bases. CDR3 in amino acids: CASRRPDTQETQYF. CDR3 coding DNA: TGTGCCAGCAGAAGACCGGACACCCAAGAGACCCAGTACTTC.

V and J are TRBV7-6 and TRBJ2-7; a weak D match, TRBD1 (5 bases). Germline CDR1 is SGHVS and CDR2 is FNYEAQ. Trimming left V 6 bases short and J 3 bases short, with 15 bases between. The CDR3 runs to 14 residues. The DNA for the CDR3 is TGTGCCAGCAGTTCCGGCAGGGCCGACTACGAGCAGTACTTC. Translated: CASSSGRADYEQYF.

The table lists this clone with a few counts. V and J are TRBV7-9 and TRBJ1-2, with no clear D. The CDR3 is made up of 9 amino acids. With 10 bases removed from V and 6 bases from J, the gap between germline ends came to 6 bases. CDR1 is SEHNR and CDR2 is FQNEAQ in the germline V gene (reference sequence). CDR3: CATEDGYTF. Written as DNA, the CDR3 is TGTGCCACCGAGGATGGCTACACCTTC.

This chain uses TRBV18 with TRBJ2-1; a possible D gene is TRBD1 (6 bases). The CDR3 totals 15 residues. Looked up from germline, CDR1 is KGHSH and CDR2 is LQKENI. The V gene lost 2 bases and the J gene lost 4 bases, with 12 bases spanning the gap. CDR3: CASSPGDRMYNEQFF. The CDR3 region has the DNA TGTGCCAGCTCACCAGGCGACAGGATGTACAATGAGCAGTTCTTC.

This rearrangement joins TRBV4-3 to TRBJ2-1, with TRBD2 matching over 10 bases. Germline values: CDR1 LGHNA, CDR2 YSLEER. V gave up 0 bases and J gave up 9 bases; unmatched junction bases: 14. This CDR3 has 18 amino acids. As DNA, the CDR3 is TGCGCCAGCAGCCAAGAGGGGTTGCTAGCGGGAGAGGGGGGTGAGCAGTTCTTC. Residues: CASSQEGLLAGEGGEQFF.

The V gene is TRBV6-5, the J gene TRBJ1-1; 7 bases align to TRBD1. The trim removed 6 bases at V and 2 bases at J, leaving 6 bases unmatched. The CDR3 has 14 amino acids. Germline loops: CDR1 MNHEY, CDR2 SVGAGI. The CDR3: CASSLQGPNTEAFF. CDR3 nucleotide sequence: TGTGCCAGCAGCCTACAGGGGCCTAACACTGAAGCTTTCTTT.

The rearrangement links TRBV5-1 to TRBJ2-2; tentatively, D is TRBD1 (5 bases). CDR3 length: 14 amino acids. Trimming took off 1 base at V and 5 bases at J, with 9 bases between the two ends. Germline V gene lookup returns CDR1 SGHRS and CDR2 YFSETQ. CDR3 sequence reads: CASSLWQGTGELFF. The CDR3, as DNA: TGCGCCAGCAGCTTGTGGCAGGGTACCGGGGAGCTGTTTTTT.

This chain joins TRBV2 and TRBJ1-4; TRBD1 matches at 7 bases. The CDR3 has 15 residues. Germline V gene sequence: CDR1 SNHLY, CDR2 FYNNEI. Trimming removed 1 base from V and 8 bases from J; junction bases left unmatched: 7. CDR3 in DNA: TGTGCCAGCAGTGAAGAGGAGGGGGCAGGGGAAAAACTGTTTTTT. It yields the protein CASSEEEGAGEKLFF. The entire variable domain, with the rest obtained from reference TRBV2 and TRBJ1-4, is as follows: EPEVTQTPSHQVTQMGQEVILRCVPISNHLYFYWYRQILGQKVEFLVSFYNNEISEKSEIFDDQFSVERPDGSNFTLKIRSTKLEDSAMYFCASSEEEGAGEKLFFGSGTQLSVL.

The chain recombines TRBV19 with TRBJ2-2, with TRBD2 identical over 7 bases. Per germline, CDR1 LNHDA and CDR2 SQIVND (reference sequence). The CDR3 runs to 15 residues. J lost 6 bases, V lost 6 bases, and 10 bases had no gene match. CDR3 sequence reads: CASRWGGRGAGELFF. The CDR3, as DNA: TGTGCCAGTAGATGGGGGGGTAGAGGGGCCGGGGAGCTGTTTTTT.

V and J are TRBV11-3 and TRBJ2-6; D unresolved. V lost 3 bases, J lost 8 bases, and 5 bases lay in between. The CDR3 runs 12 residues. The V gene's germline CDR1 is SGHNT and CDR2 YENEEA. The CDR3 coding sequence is TGTGCCAGCAGCTTTGACCCCAACGTCCTGACTTTC. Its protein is CASSFDPNVLTF. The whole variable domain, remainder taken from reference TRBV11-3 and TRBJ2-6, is EAGVVQSPRYKIIEKKQPVAFWCNPISGHNTLYWYLQNLGQGPELLIRYENEEAVDDSQLPKDRFSAERLKGVDSTLKIQPAELGDSAVYLCASSFDPNVLTFGAGSRLTVL.

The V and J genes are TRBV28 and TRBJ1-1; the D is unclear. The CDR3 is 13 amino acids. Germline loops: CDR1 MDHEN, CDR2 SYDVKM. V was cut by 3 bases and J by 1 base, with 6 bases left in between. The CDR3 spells CASSFSGNTEAFF. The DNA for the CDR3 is TGTGCCAGCAGTTTTTCGGGGAACACTGAAGCTTTCTTT.

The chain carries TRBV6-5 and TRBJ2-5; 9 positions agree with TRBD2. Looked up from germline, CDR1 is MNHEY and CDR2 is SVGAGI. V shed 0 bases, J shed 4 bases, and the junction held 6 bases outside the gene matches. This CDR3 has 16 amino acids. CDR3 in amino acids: CASSYSGTAGGETQYF. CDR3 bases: TGTGCCAGCAGTTACTCGGGCACAGCGGGAGGAGAGACCCAGTACTTC.

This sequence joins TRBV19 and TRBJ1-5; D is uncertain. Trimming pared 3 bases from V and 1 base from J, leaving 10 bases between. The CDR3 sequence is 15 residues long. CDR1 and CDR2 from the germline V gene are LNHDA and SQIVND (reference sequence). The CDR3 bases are TGTGCCAGTAGTATGAGTCAGAAGAGCAATCAGCCCCAGCATTTT. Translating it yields CASSMSQKSNQPQHF.

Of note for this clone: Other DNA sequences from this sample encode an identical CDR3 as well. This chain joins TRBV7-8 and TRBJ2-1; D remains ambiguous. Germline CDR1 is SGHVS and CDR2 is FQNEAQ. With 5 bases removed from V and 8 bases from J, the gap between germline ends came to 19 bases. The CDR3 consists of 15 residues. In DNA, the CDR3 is TGTGCCAGCAGCCCCCATGCGGAAGTCAGAGATGAGCAGTTCTTC. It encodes CASSPHAEVRDEQFF.

CDR3 sequence: CASSLYPEKHQETQYF. DNA for the CDR3: TGTGCCAGCAGTTTATACCCAGAAAAACACCAAGAGACCCAGTACTTC. The V call is TRBV27, the J call TRBJ2-5; D unclear. CDR3 length: 16 amino acids. Germline V gives CDR1 MNHEY, CDR2 SMNVEV (reference sequence). Trimming stripped 1 base from V and 0 bases from J, with 12 bases between.

In DNA, the CDR3 is TGTGCCAGCAGTACAGGCTCCTACGAGCAGTACTTC. It codes for CASSTGSYEQYF. V usage is TRBV7-6 and J usage is TRBJ2-7; TRBD1 is a possible D gene (5 bases). Deletions cut 6 bases from V and 0 bases from J, with 6 bases between. Germline V CDR1 and CDR2: SGHVS, FNYEAQ. The CDR3 sequence is 12 residues long.

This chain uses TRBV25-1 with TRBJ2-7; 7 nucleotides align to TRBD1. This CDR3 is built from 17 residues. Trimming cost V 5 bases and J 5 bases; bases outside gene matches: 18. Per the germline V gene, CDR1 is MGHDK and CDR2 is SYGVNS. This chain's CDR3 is CASSMGVDWDSRDEQYF. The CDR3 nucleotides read TGTGCCAGCAGTATGGGGGTGGACTGGGACAGTCGGGACGAGCAGTACTTC.

CDR3 loop: CASSFGMGGVTEAFF. In nucleotides, the CDR3 is TGTGCCAGCAGCTTTGGGATGGGGGGCGTCACTGAAGCTTTCTTT. V usage is TRBV13 and J usage is TRBJ1-1, with D perhaps matching TRBD1 (6 bases). This CDR3 has 15 amino acids. From germline, CDR1 is PRHDT and CDR2 FYEKMQ (reference sequence). Trimming pared 3 bases from V and 4 bases from J, leaving 15 bases between.